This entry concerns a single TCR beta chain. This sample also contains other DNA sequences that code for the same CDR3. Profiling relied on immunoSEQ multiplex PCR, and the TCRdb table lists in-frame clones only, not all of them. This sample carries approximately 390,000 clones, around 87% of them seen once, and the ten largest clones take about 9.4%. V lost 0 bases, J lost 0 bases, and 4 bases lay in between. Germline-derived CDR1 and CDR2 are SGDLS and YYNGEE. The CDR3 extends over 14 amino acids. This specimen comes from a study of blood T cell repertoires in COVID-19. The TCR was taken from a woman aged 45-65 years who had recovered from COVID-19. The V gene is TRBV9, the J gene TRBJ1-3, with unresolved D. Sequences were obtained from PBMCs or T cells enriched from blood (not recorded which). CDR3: CASSVAGSGNTIYF. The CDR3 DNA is TGTGCCAGCAGCGTAGCCGGCTCTGGAAACACCATATATTTT.